This T cell receptor beta chain was recorded in a study of radiation and T cells in renal cell carcinoma. The assay was immunoSEQ multiplex PCR, and TCRdb's table has in-frame clones only and misses some. The sample contains 100,000 to 150,000 clones, roughly 80% of which appear only once. Germline V CDR1 and CDR2: MGHRA, YSYEKL. This CDR3 has 15 amino acids. The V gene lost 0 bases and the J gene lost 0 bases, with 6 bases spanning the gap. Time point defined: baseline pretreatment blood. Treatment: 15 Gy SBRT to primary tumor, nephrectomy 4 weeks later. This sequence joins TRBV4-1 and TRBJ1-3; D uncertain. This clonotype was sampled from a woman aged 60-75 years with renal cell carcinoma. The sample consisted of blood, taken from a patient whose treatment included radiotherapy and nephrectomy. CDR3 loop: CASSQEGSSGNTIYF. The CDR3 DNA is TGCGCCAGCAGCCAAGAGGGCAGCTCTGGAAACACCATATATTTT.